These 17 T cell receptor beta chains share one sample of origin, sequenced in a study of early T cells in non-severe SARS-CoV-2 infection. TCRdb analysed the 5' RACE reads with MiXCR anew, one entry per CDR3 protein. The sample has more than 45,000 distinct CDR3 sequences, approximately 7.7% seen once; the top ten hold around 3.4%. What was sequenced was whole blood. These receptors were collected from an adult who was a healthcare worker with PCR-confirmed SARS-CoV-2 infection or an uninfected control (not recorded which).

The V gene is TRBV9, the J gene TRBJ1-5; 11 nucleotides line up with TRBD1. V lost 3 bases to trimming and J lost 7 bases; unmatched junction nucleotides: 3. Germline CDR1 reads SGDLS; CDR2 reads YYNGEE. The CDR3 contains 14 residues. The CDR3 loop reads CASSAGTGGQPQHF. The DNA of the CDR3 is TGTGCCAGCAGCGCGGGGACAGGGGGACAGCCCCAGCATTTT.

This clonotype was seen repeatedly, ten times or more. The chain carries TRBV20-1 and TRBJ2-3; D is perhaps TRBD2 (5 bases). CDR1 is DFQATT and CDR2 is SNEGSKA in the germline V gene (reference sequence). Trimming pared 6 bases from V and 0 bases from J, leaving 16 bases between. The CDR3 contains 15 residues. The CDR3 nucleotides read TGCAGTGCCGCAGTTCACGGCGGGAGCACAGATACGCAGTATTTT. Amino acid sequence: CSAAVHGGSTDTQYF.

This clonotype was counted a few times. This sequence joins TRBV7-6 and TRBJ2-1; D is perhaps TRBD1 (6 bases). The CDR3 covers 14 residues. From germline, CDR1 is SGHVS and CDR2 FNYEAQ. Trimming stripped 4 bases from V and 5 bases from J, with 12 bases between. CDR3 sequence (DNA): TGTGCCAGCAGCTCATTGACAGGCAACAATGAGCAGTTCTTC. Its translation is CASSSLTGNNEQFF.

This sequence joins TRBV5-1 and TRBJ2-3; D is ambiguous. Germline V CDR1 and CDR2: SGHRS, YFSETQ. Trimming pared 4 bases from V and 0 bases from J, leaving 12 bases between. There are 15 residues in the CDR3. For the CDR3, the DNA is TGCGCCAGCAGCCCCAACCCTAAGAGCACAGATACGCAGTATTTT. Its protein is CASSPNPKSTDTQYF.

The J gene is TRBJ2-5, the V gene TRBV28; D gene unclear. Per the germline V gene, CDR1 is MDHEN and CDR2 is SYDVKM. Trimming shortened V by 7 bases and J by 6 bases, and 12 bases separated the two germline ends. The CDR3 runs 12 residues. CDR3: CASNVGLKTQYF. For the CDR3, the DNA is TGTGCCAGCAACGTGGGGTTGAAGACCCAGTACTTC.

J is TRBJ2-1 and V is TRBV29-1; 14 bases are shared with TRBD2. This CDR3 region has 17 residues. V was clipped by 1 base and J by 6 bases; unmatched bases: 8. The germline gives CDR1 SQVTM, CDR2 ANQGSEA. CDR3 nucleotide sequence: TGCAGCGTTGAAGCAAGACTAGCGGGAGGGCCGCGCAATGAGCAGTTCTTC. Amino acids: CSVEARLAGGPRNEQFF.

The gene calls are TRBV7-6 and TRBJ2-2; D remains unclear. Germline V lookup: CDR1 SGHVS, CDR2 FNYEAQ. The V end was cut by 2 bases, the J end by 4 bases, with 11 bases between. This CDR3 is 15 amino acids long. The CDR3: CASSLSRISTGELFF. The DNA for the CDR3 is TGTGCCAGCAGCTTATCCAGGATTAGCACCGGGGAGCTGTTTTTT.

In its sample, this clonotype was seen many times. The rearrangement links TRBV4-2 to TRBJ2-3, with TRBD2 matching over 7 bases. The junction had 7 bases not matched to a gene; V was cut back by 8 bases and J by 2 bases. The CDR3 consists of 14 residues. Germline lookup yields CDR1 LGHNA and CDR2 YNFKEQ. For the CDR3, the DNA is TGTGCCAGCGGAACTAGCGAATACACAGATACGCAGTATTTT. Translation gives CASGTSEYTDTQYF.

This clonotype was seen ten or more times. The chain combines TRBV2 with TRBJ2-6; D unclear. V was cut by 1 base and J by 4 bases, with 8 bases left in between. In germline, CDR1 is SNHLY, CDR2 FYNNEI. The CDR3 has 15 residues. The CDR3 DNA reads TGTGCCAGCAGTGAAGGGGGTCTGGGGGCCAACGTCCTGACTTTC. Protein product: CASSEGGLGANVLTF. Variable domain in full (rest from reference TRBV2 and TRBJ2-6): EPEVTQTPSHQVTQMGQEVILRCVPISNHLYFYWYRQILGQKVEFLVSFYNNEISEKSEIFDDQFSVERPDGSNFTLKIRSTKLEDSAMYFCASSEGGLGANVLTFGAGSRLTVL.

In this sample, this clonotype turned up many times. The CDR3 protein is CASSLMALPGYPNEQFF. CDR3 DNA sequence: TGTGCCAGCAGCTTAATGGCCCTCCCCGGCTATCCCAATGAGCAGTTCTTC. The gene calls are TRBV7-3 and TRBJ2-1; D unresolved. CDR1 is SGHTA, CDR2 FQGTGA, per germline. The CDR3 is 17 amino acids. V was cut by 1 base and J by 6 bases, with 19 bases left in between.

The V call is TRBV24-1, the J call TRBJ2-1; 8 bases are a match to TRBD1. V trimming: 3 bases; J trimming: 5 bases; junction bases outside the gene matches: 17. CDR3 size: 19 residues. CDR1 and CDR2 (germline): KGHDR, SFDVKD. The CDR3 protein is CATSDTSAGTGIRDNEQFF. The CDR3 coding sequence is TGTGCCACCAGTGATACATCCGCCGGGACAGGAATTAGGGACAATGAGCAGTTCTTC.

This clonotype was recorded many times. This rearrangement joins TRBV20-1 to TRBJ1-5; 9 nucleotides line up with TRBD1. The germline CDR1 and CDR2 sequences are DFQATT and SNEGSKA (reference sequence). The V gene end was trimmed by 1 base and the J gene end by 1 base; junction bases not matched to a gene: 5. This CDR3 has 16 residues. The CDR3 here is CSARGGTGNSNQPQHF. The CDR3 DNA reads TGCAGTGCTAGAGGGGGGACAGGGAACAGCAATCAGCCCCAGCATTTT.

This clonotype was seen ten or more times. The chain is built from TRBV6-6 and TRBJ2-3, with D perhaps given as TRBD1 or TRBD2 (6 bases each). Looked up from germline, CDR1 is MNHNY and CDR2 is SVGAGI (reference sequence). Deletions cut 6 bases from V and 8 bases from J, with 12 bases between. The CDR3 extends over 12 amino acids. The CDR3 DNA reads as TGTGCCAGCAGAGCGGAGGGGGGTACGCAGTATTTT. It encodes CASRAEGGTQYF.

In its sample, this clonotype was seen many times. The chain links TRBV27 to TRBJ2-2; maybe TRBD2 (5 bases). V was shortened by 5 bases and J by 4 bases, with 20 bases between the two germline ends. CDR1 is MNHEY and CDR2 is SMNVEV in the germline V gene (reference sequence). This CDR3 contains 17 residues. For the CDR3, the DNA is TGTGCCAGCAGTCCCCGCTGGTTGGTGGGGAGCACCGGGGAGCTGTTTTTT. This gives the protein CASSPRWLVGSTGELFF.

This clonotype was seen repeatedly, ten times or more. The chain is built from TRBV5-4 and TRBJ2-7; 9 bases fit TRBD1. The CDR3 totals 15 residues. Losses at the gene ends were 4 bases for V and 3 bases for J; bases not matched to a gene: 8. Germline assignment: CDR1 SGHNT and CDR2 YYREEE (reference sequence). The DNA of the CDR3 is TGTGCCAGCAGCCCCAGGCCGGGACAGGGCTACGAGCAGTACTTC. This encodes CASSPRPGQGYEQYF.

The chain joins TRBV6-6 to TRBJ2-7; maybe TRBD2 (5 bases). Germline CDR1 reads MNHNY; CDR2 reads SVGAGI (reference sequence). The V and J ends lost 6 bases and 2 bases respectively, with 14 bases between them. The CDR3 has 14 residues. DNA of the CDR3: TGTGCCAGCAGAAACCAGGCACTAGCCTACGAGCAGTACTTC. Its translation is CASRNQALAYEQYF.

The genes are TRBV21-1 and TRBJ1-4. TRBV21-1 represents a pseudogene. This CDR3 has 18 amino acids. The CDR3 reads CASSLLEGSITGGKKLFF. Here the CDR3 DNA reads TGTGCCAGCAGCCTACTGGAGGGGTCCATCACGGGAGGGAAAAAACTGTTTTTT.